This TCR beta chain was observed in a study of blood T cell repertoires in COVID-19. About the research overall: Samples taken during acute and convalescent COVID-19 were collected in the United States, Italy and Spain. T cells, B-cell-depleted T cells, or PBMCs provided the cDNA or gDNA that served as material.

This CDR3 is 14 amino acids long. Deletions cut 1 base from V and 5 bases from J, with 12 bases between. Germline CDR1 is SEHNR and CDR2 is FQNEAQ (reference sequence). Original methodology: Amplified reference gene primers provided the basis for estimating nucleated cell counts. The repertoire was sequenced with immunoSEQ multiplex PCR; TCRdb's copy has only in-frame clones and lacks some. Clone size and V and J calls were adopted from that table, with D and trimming inferred from the DNA. The sample has 390,000 or so clones; roughly 90% are singletons. The V and J genes are TRBV7-9 and TRBJ2-7; possibly TRBD1 for D (5 bases). The TCR sequence derives from a woman in her twenties or thirties with active or convalescent COVID-19. Material: peripheral blood. The CDR3 protein is CASSLDQARDEQYF. The DNA of the CDR3 is TGTGCCAGCAGCTTAGACCAGGCCAGGGACGAGCAGTACTTC. Supplemented by reference TRBV7-9 and TRBJ2-7, the full variable domain reads DTGVSQNPRHKITKRGQNVTFRCDPISEHNRLYWYRQTLGQGPEFLTYFQNEAQLEKSRLLSDRFSAERPKGSFSTLEIQRTEQGDSAMYLCASSLDQARDEQYFGPGTRLTVT.